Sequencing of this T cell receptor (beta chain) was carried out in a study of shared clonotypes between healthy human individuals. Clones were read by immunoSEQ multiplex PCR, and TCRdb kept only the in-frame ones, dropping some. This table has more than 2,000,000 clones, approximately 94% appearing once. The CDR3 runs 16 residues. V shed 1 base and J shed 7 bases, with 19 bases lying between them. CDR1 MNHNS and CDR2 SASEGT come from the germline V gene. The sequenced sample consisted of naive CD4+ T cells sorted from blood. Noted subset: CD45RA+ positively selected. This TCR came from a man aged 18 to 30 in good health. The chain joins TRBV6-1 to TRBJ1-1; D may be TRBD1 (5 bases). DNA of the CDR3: TGTGCCAGCAGTGAAGACCCCAACAGGTCTCGAGATGAAGCTTTCTTT. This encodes CASSEDPNRSRDEAFF.